Listed below are T cell receptor beta chains from one sample, sequenced in a study of CD4 T cells in relation to SARS-CoV-2 and coronaviruses. Which antigens these TCRs recognize remains unknown. Profiling relied on immunoSEQ multiplex PCR, and the TCRdb table lists in-frame clones only, not all of them. Among 20,000 to 25,000 clones, around 67% were seen once, and the ten largest hold about 16%. Material: CD4+ T cells from PBMCs, cultured in vitro. Receptors were obtained from a human donor in good health. CDR3s include the opening cysteine and the closing phenylalanine or tryptophan. The order of the fields is CDR3 length, D gene, clone size, J gene, V gene, CDR3 protein, CDR3 DNA. D genes are given only for firm matches. Not all rows give a size; the values are once, few, many and, for expanded clones, a class.

15 - - TRBJ1-1 TRBV4-1 CASNAPGTVNTEAFF TGCGCCAGCAACGCCCCGGGTACTGTGAACACTGAAGCTTTCTTT
18 TRBD1 - TRBJ1-2 TRBV7-2 CASSLGGTGPALYSGYTF TGTGCCAGCAGCCTAGGCGGGACAGGACCCGCCCTATATAGTGGCTACACCTTC
17 TRBD1 - TRBJ1-5 TRBV7-9 CASSLGTGSSSNQPQHF TGTGCCAGCAGCTTAGGGACAGGGTCCTCTAGCAATCAGCCCCAGCATTTT
16 TRBD1 - TRBJ1-4 TRBV15 CATSRPNRGRREKLFF TGTGCCACCAGCAGACCTAACAGGGGGCGCCGGGAAAAACTGTTTTTT
14 - - TRBJ1-1 TRBV19 CASRIGGTNTEAFF TGTGCCAGTAGGATTGGGGGCACGAACACTGAAGCTTTCTTT
14 TRBD2 - TRBJ2-1 TRBV6-5 CASSLAGFYNEQFF TGTGCCAGCAGTCTAGCGGGGTTCTACAATGAGCAGTTCTTC
15 - - TRBJ2-5 TRBV4-1 CASSQVGGVQETQYF TGCGCCAGCAGCCAAGTCGGTGGGGTCCAAGAGACCCAGTACTTC
14 TRBD2 - TRBJ2-7 TRBV7-2 CASSSLGGRAEQYF TGTGCCAGCAGCTCCTTGGGCGGGAGGGCCGAGCAGTACTTC
16 - once TRBJ1-5 TRBV7-2 CASSAGTTHSNQPQHF TGTGCCAGCAGCGCGGGGACTACCCATAGCAATCAGCCCCAGCATTTT
17 TRBD2 - TRBJ2-3 TRBV9 CASSSPFAGGRTDTQYF TGTGCCAGCAGCTCCCCTTTCGCGGGGGGGCGCACAGATACGCAGTATTTT
14 TRBD1 few TRBJ1-1 TRBV2 CASDRTGLNTEAFF TGTGCCAGCGATAGGACAGGCTTGAACACTGAAGCTTTCTTT
16 TRBD2 - TRBJ2-2 TRBV9 CASSVSGRANTGELFF TGTGCCAGCAGCGTTAGCGGGAGAGCAAACACCGGGGAGCTGTTTTTT
15 TRBD1 few TRBJ1-3 TRBV19 CASSKTGTSGNTIYF TGTGCCAGTAGCAAGACAGGGACCTCTGGAAACACCATATATTTT
12 - - TRBJ2-7 TRBV6-2/TRBV6-3 CASSYIGDEQYF TGTGCCAGCAGTTATATAGGGGACGAGCAGTACTTC
15 - - TRBJ2-3 TRBV11-3 CASSSGLTTGDTQYF TGTGCCAGCAGCTCGGGACTTACCACGGGAGATACGCAGTATTTT
13 - - TRBJ1-1 TRBV6-1 CASSEQGLTEAFF TGTGCCAGCAGTGAGCAGGGCCTCACTGAAGCTTTCTTT
11 - - TRBJ2-5 TRBV6-1 CASSEWKTQYF TGTGCCAGCAGTGAATGGAAGACCCAGTACTTC
13 TRBD2 once TRBJ2-7 TRBV19 CASRMGGTLEQYF TGTGCCAGTAGAATGGGAGGGACGCTCGAGCAGTACTTC
15 TRBD2 - TRBJ2-1 TRBV11-2 CASSTGLAGAREQFF TGTGCCAGCAGCACCGGACTAGCGGGAGCGCGTGAGCAGTTCTTC
13 - - TRBJ1-6 TRBV5-1 CASSPMGDSPLHF TGCGCCAGCAGCCCTATGGGTGATTCACCCCTCCACTTT
17 - few TRBJ2-2 TRBV6-2/TRBV6-3 CASSHRDPTLQTGELFF TGTGCCAGCAGCCACCGGGACCCTACCCTTCAGACCGGGGAGCTGTTTTTT
14 - - TRBJ1-5 TRBV27 CASQIGGSNQPQHF TGTGCCAGCCAAATCGGGGGTAGCAATCAGCCCCAGCATTTT
19 - few TRBJ1-5 TRBV3-1/TRBV3-2 CASSQDVRPGQRPNQPQHF TGTGCCAGCAGCCAAGATGTCCGTCCGGGGCAGAGGCCCAATCAGCCCCAGCATTTT
15 - once TRBJ2-2 TRBV4-3 CASSQGSGNTGELFF TGCGCCAGCAGCCAAGGCTCGGGGAACACCGGGGAGCTGTTTTTT
14 - - TRBJ1-5 TRBV18 CASSPAGGNQPQHF TGTGCCAGCTCACCAGCGGGAGGCAATCAGCCCCAGCATTTT
17 TRBD1 - TRBJ1-2 TRBV7-8 CASSLDFVIEGARGYTF TGTGCCAGCAGCTTAGACTTCGTAATCGAGGGGGCGAGGGGCTACACCTTC
16 - - TRBJ2-6 TRBV5-8 CASSPNVVSGANVLTF TGTGCCAGCAGCCCGAATGTGGTCTCTGGGGCCAACGTCCTGACTTTC
15 TRBD1 few TRBJ1-2 TRBV2 CASSGRTGGADGYTF TGTGCCAGCAGTGGCCGGACAGGGGGTGCAGATGGCTACACCTTC
13 - few TRBJ1-1 TRBV2 CASRIRRDTEAFF TGTGCCAGCAGGATCAGGAGGGACACTGAAGCTTTCTTT
12 - few TRBJ1-2 TRBV4-1 CASSQEGVGYTF TGCGCCAGCAGCCAAGAGGGGGTTGGCTACACCTTC
14 - - TRBJ1-2 TRBV6-5 CASRSRGTLSGYTF TGTGCCAGCAGGTCCCGCGGGACATTATCTGGCTACACCTTC
14 TRBD1 - TRBJ1-4 TRBV25-1 CASRPRDRAEKLFF TGTGCCAGCAGGCCCCGGGACAGGGCTGAAAAACTGTTTTTT
14 - - TRBJ1-4 TRBV19 CASSIGQGNEKLFF TGTGCCAGTAGTATTGGGCAGGGAAATGAAAAACTGTTTTTT
14 - - TRBJ2-3 TRBV30 CAWSIPGLSDTQYF TGTGCCTGGAGTATACCGGGACTCTCAGATACGCAGTATTTT
16 TRBD2 - TRBJ2-3 TRBV7-9 CASSRPRGAGTDTQYF TGTGCCAGCAGCCGTCCGCGGGGGGCTGGGACAGATACGCAGTATTTT
15 - - TRBJ2-3 TRBV5-6 CASSPQRTLTDTQYF TGTGCCAGCAGCCCTCAGCGGACCCTCACAGATACGCAGTATTTT
15 - few TRBJ1-3 TRBV5-1 CASSLEGGWRNTIYF TGCGCCAGCAGTCTCGAGGGGGGCTGGAGGAACACCATATATTTT
17 TRBD1 - TRBJ2-7 TRBV6-2/TRBV6-3 CASSYDASGTGVGEQYF TGTGCCAGCAGTTACGATGCATCCGGGACAGGAGTAGGCGAGCAGTACTTC
14 TRBD1 once TRBJ1-1 TRBV30 CAWSFGQGYPEAFF TGTGCCTGGAGTTTTGGACAGGGTTACCCTGAAGCTTTCTTT
15 - - TRBJ2-1 TRBV6-1 CASSDRTAEYNEQFF TGTGCCAGCAGTGATAGGACAGCGGAATACAATGAGCAGTTCTTC
13 TRBD2 - TRBJ2-7 TRBV6-2/TRBV6-3 CASSVTSGDSRYF TGTGCCAGCAGTGTGACTAGCGGGGACTCCCGGTACTTC
14 - - TRBJ2-3 TRBV7-2 CASSFLRRTDTQYF TGTGCCAGCAGCTTTCTTCGGCGCACAGATACGCAGTATTTT
15 - - TRBJ1-2 TRBV19 CASTPNEGAGYGYTF TGTGCCAGTACCCCTAACGAAGGGGCAGGGTATGGCTACACCTTC